The source of this T cell receptor beta chain is a study of CD8+ T cells in alopecia areata listed by TCRdb under 2018. Describing the broader study: Treated patients were enrolled in an open-label pilot trial of oral tofacitinib, 5 to 10 mg twice daily, for moderate-to-severe alopecia areata. On the human side, TCRbeta sequencing was run on scalp tissue and on sorted CD4+ and CD8+ peripheral blood T cells from healthy controls and from alopecia areata patients with either patchy or totalis/universalis disease. Scalp clonality was compared across normal scalp (n=4), patchy alopecia areata scalp (n=8), and alopecia totalis/universalis scalp (n=8). High-throughput TCRbeta sequencing was used to examine T cell clonal expansion in alopecia areata in both the C3H/HeJ mouse model and human patients. Tofacitinib was given for 6 to 18 months, followed by 6 months of follow-up off drug to assess delayed response and recurrence. Disease severity in treated patients was measured with the SALT score, which quantifies the percentage of affected scalp surface area. RNA came from the PAXgene miRNA kit for fixed scalp, the miRNeasy kit for PBMCs, and the RNeasy kit for mouse skin. TCRbeta CDR3 regions were amplified by immunoSEQ multiplex PCR with 35 Vbeta forward and 13 Jbeta reverse primers. Tofacitinib-treated patients had biopsies at baseline and at 4 and 24 weeks of treatment, with a later scalp biopsy in several patients.

The CDR3 sequence holds 15 residues, the cysteine and phenylalanine included. Left in the record is the CDR3 DNA by itself, 45 bases read in frame from the first base. From V the trimming removes 5 bases and from J it removes 3 bases, while the gene matches leave 4 bases of the junction unaccounted for. Reading the germline V gene gives CDR1 MNHNS and CDR2 SASEGT. The library was made by the immunoSEQ multiplex PCR assay. For TCR sequencing, RNA was extracted from every sample and reverse transcribed into cDNA to serve as template. SuperScript III was used for first-strand cDNA synthesis, primed with a 2:1 mix of oligo-dT and random hexamers. A synthetic immune receptor repertoire was used to assess amplification bias, and residual bias was removed computationally. In the source study's methods: Raw reads were preprocessed to remove errors, and CDR3 was defined by IMGT conventions from the conserved cysteine to phenylalanine. Clonality was computed as 1 minus the Shannon entropy, with the entropy normalized by log2 of the number of productive unique TCRs. CD4 or CD8 identity of scalp clones was inferred by cross-referencing scalp TCRbeta sequences with sorted blood CD4 and CD8 repertoires. The table comes from immuneACCESS by way of TCRdb, which keeps in-frame sequences with V and J called. Part of the clones is missing from these tables; in studies checked, under half for an unresolved V gene and the rest for unknown reasons. For V, J and clone size, that table is used; D and trimming come from the DNA. This sample lists around 180,000 clones; around three fifths were detected once. The ten largest clonotypes hold approximately 1.3% of the sample.

Overall study results and their limits: Scalp clonality and the number of expanded CD8+ clones among the top 100 scalp clones were significantly decreased by tofacitinib. TCR sequences shared between patients were less clear than in mice, possibly partly because of HLA diversity in the patient population. Because the treated cohort was small and had only one nonresponder, larger studies are needed to examine links between baseline CD8+ expansion and response. Many expanded lesional clones were found to persist in scalp and blood during tofacitinib treatment, and relapse after treatment cessation may be partly explained by this persistence. Unlike mouse skin, which is dominated by gammadelta T cells, normal human skin has resident alphabeta T cells that are also sequenced, and this complicates analysis of the scalp TCR repertoire. Compared with normal scalp, lesional scalp, particularly in alopecia totalis/universalis, had higher clonality and more expanded CD8+ clones, which suggests antigenic drive.

In this sample, this clone turned up a few times. Its cognate antigen has yet to be identified. Base qualities are not provided; no much larger clone lies one nucleotide away. Read against the paper, the sample's treatment or condition label means: oral pan-JAK inhibitor, 5-10 mg twice daily. From alopecia areata patients, peripheral blood was collected along with lesional scalp punch biopsies. PBMCs were isolated by density centrifugation and stained for CD3, CD4 and CD8, after which CD4+ and CD8+ T cells were sorted on a FACSAria. The clonotype was recovered from a human donor with alopecia areata. The chain links TRBV6-1 with TRBJ2-3, with 11 junctional bases fitting TRBD2. The sequenced sample was CD4+ T cells sorted from blood, obtained around week 49, from a patient treated with tofacitinib. The CDR3 protein is CASSIAGGQTDTQYF. The nucleotide sequence reads TGTGCCAGCAGTATAGCGGGGGGGCAAACAGATACGCAGTATTTT.